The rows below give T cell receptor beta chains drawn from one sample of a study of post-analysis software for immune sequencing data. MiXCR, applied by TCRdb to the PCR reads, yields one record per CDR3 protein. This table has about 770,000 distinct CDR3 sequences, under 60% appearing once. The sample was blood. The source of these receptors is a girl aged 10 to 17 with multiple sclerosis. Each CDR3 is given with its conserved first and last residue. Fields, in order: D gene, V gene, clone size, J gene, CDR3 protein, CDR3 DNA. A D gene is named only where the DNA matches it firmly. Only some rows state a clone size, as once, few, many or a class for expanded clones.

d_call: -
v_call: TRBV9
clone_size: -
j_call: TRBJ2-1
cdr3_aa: CASSSRYNEQFF
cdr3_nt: TGTGCCAGCAGCTCCCGGTACAATGAGCAGTTCTTC

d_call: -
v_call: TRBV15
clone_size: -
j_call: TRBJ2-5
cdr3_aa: CATSRDLSSANQETQYF
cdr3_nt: TGTGCCACCAGCAGAGATCTTTCTAGCGCCAATCAAGAGACCCAGTACTTC

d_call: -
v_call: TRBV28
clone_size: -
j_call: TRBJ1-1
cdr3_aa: CASSHPPVTAEAFF
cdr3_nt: TGTGCCAGCAGTCATCCCCCAGTTACCGCTGAAGCTTTCTTT

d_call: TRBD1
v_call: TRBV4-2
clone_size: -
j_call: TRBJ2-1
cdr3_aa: CASSSAWTGYNEQFF
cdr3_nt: TGTGCCAGCAGCTCAGCTTGGACAGGGTACAATGAGCAGTTCTTC

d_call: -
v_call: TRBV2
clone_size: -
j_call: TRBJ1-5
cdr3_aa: CASRPQGRSNQPQHF
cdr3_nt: TGTGCCAGCAGACCCCAGGGTCGTAGCAATCAGCCCCAGCATTTT

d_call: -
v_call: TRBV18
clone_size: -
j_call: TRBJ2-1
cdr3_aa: CASSSAAASSYNEQFF
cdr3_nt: TGTGCCAGCTCATCCGCAGCGGCAAGCTCCTACAATGAGCAGTTCTTC

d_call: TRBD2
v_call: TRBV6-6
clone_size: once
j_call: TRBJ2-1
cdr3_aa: CASSYQPLAGGDEQFF
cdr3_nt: TGTGCCAGCAGTTACCAGCCACTAGCGGGGGGGGATGAGCAGTTCTTC

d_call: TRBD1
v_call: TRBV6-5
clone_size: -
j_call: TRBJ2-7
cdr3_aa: CASTRDRPPYEQYF
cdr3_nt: TGTGCCAGCACCCGGGACAGGCCGCCCTACGAGCAGTACTTC

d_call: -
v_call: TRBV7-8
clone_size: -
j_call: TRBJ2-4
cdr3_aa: CASSTTGSQSQYF
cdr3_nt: TGTGCCAGCAGCACTACTGGGAGCCAGTCTCAGTACTTC

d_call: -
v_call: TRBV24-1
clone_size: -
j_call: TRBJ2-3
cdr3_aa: CATSDRRGLPTDTQYF
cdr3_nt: TGTGCCACCAGTGATCGCAGGGGACTACCCACAGATACGCAGTATTTT

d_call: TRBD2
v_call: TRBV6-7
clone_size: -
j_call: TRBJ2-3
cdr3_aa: CASSYSIPQSGLAGEYADTQYF
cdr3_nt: TGTGCCAGCAGTTACTCGATCCCCCAGTCTGGGCTAGCGGGAGAGTACGCAGATACGCAGTATTTT

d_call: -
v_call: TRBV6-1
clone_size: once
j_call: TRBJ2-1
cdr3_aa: CASTWGNNEQFF
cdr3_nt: TGTGCCAGCACGTGGGGAAACAATGAGCAGTTCTTC

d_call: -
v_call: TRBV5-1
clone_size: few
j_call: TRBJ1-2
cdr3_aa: CASSLTGTAGRTF
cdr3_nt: TGCGCCAGCAGCTTGACCGGGACGGCCGGCCGCACCTTC

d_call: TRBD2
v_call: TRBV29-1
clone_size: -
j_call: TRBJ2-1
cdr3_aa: CSVLLGGSVNEQFF
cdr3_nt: TGCAGCGTCCTCTTGGGCGGGAGTGTAAATGAGCAGTTCTTC

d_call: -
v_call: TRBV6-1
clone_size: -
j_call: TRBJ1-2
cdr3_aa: CASSEGRPSYGYTF
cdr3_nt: TGTGCCAGCAGTGAAGGGAGACCGAGCTATGGCTACACCTTC

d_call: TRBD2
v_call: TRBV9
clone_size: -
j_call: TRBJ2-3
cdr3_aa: CASSPYTGTSGIDTQYF
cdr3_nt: TGTGCCAGCAGCCCCTACACCGGGACTAGCGGGATAGATACGCAGTATTTT

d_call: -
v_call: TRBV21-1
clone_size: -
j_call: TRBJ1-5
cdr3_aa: CASSKDGGPSNQPQHF
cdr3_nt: TGTGCCAGCAGCAAAGACGGGGGGCCTAGCAATCAGCCCCAGCATTTT

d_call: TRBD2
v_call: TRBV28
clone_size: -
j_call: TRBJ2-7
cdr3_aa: CVSSRGGTEYEQYF
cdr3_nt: TGTGTCAGCAGCCGGGGGGGTACGGAATACGAGCAGTACTTC

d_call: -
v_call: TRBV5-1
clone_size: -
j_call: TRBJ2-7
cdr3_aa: CASSLGTLSGEQYF
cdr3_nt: TGCGCCAGCAGCTTGGGAACGCTGTCTGGAGAGCAGTACTTC

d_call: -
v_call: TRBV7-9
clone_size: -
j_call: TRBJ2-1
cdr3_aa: CASSFGGSLNEQFF
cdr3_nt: TGTGCCAGCAGCTTTGGAGGGTCGCTCAATGAGCAGTTCTTC

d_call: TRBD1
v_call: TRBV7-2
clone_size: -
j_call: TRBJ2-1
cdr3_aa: CASSQKKTGAVAASYNEQFF
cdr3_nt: TGTGCCAGCAGCCAAAAAAAGACAGGGGCAGTGGCGGCTAGTTACAATGAGCAGTTCTTC

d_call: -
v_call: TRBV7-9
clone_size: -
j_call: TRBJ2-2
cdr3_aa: CASSSLWAKPTGELFF
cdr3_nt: TGTGCCAGCAGCTCCTTGTGGGCAAAACCAACCGGGGAGCTGTTTTTT

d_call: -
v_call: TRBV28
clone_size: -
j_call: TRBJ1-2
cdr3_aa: CASSSGQGYTF
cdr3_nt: TGTGCCAGCAGTTCTGGTCAGGGCTACACCTTC

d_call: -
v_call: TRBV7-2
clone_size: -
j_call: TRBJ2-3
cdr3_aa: CASSQDVLGTDTQYF
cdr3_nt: TGTGCCAGCAGCCAAGATGTCTTAGGCACAGATACGCAGTATTTT

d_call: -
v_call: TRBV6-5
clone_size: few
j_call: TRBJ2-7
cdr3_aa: CASSYVGSRYEQYF
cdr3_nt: TGTGCCAGCAGTTACGTTGGCTCTCGCTACGAGCAGTACTTC

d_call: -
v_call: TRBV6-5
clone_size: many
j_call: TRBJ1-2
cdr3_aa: CASSYDSSGVYGYTF
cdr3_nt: TGTGCCAGCAGTTACGACTCCTCAGGAGTCTATGGCTACACCTTC

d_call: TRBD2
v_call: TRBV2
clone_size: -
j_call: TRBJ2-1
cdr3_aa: CASRGTSGTSYNEQFF
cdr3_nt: TGTGCCAGCAGGGGGACTAGCGGGACATCCTACAATGAGCAGTTCTTC

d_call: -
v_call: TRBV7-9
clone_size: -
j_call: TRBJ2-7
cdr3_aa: CASSLARGPLHEQYF
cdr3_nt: TGTGCCAGCAGCTTAGCTCGAGGGCCTCTCCACGAGCAGTACTTC

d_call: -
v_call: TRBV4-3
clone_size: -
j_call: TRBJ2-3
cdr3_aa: CASSQDLNPTSTDTQYF
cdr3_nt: TGCGCCAGCAGCCAAGATCTGAACCCAACTAGCACAGATACGCAGTATTTT

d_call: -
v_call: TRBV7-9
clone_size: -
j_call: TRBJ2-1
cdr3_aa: CASTSVGSEQFF
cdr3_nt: TGTGCCAGCACCTCGGTGGGGAGTGAGCAGTTCTTC

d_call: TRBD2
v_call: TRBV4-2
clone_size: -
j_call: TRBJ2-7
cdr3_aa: CASSPTSGYSYEQYF
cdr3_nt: TGTGCCAGCAGCCCGACTAGCGGGTACTCCTACGAGCAGTACTTC

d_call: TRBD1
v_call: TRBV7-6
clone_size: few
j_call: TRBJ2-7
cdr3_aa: CASSLGDSVNYEQYF
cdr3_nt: TGTGCCAGCAGCTTGGGGGACAGCGTGAACTACGAGCAGTACTTC

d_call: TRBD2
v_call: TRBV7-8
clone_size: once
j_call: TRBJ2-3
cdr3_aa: CASSFTSGGKGTDTQYF
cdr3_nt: TGTGCCAGCAGCTTCACTTCGGGGGGGAAGGGGACAGATACGCAGTATTTT

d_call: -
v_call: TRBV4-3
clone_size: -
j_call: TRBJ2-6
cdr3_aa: CASSQDLGSAGANVLTF
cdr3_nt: TGCGCCAGCAGCCAAGATCTGGGATCGGCTGGGGCCAACGTCCTGACTTTC

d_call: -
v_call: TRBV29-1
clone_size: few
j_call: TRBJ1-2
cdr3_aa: CSVEVRYGYTF
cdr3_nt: TGCAGCGTTGAAGTTCGATACGGCTACACCTTC

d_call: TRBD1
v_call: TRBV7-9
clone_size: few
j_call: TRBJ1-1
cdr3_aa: CASSPRQGRDTEAFF
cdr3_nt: TGTGCCAGCAGCCCCCGACAGGGCAGGGACACTGAAGCTTTCTTT

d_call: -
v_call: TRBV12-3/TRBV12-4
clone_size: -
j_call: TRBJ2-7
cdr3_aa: CASSSEFYEQYF
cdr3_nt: TGTGCCAGCAGTTCCGAGTTCTACGAGCAGTACTTC

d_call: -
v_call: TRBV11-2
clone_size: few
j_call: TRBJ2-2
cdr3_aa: CASSLSSTGELFF
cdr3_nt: TGTGCCAGCAGCTTGAGTAGCACCGGGGAGCTGTTTTTT

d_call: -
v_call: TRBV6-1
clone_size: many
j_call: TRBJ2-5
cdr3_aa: CASRATGETQYF
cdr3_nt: TGTGCCAGCCGGGCTACGGGAGAGACCCAGTACTTC

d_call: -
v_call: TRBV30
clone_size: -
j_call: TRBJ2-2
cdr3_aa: CAWSVLQDTGELFF
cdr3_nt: TGTGCCTGGAGTGTCCTACAGGACACCGGGGAGCTGTTTTTT

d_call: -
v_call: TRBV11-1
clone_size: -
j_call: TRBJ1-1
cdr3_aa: CASSSTGSAFF
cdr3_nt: TGTGCCAGCAGCTCCACAGGGTCGGCTTTCTTT

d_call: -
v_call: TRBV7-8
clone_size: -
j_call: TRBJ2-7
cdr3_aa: CASSLYSVGRGLSYEQYF
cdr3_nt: TGTGCCAGCAGCTTATATTCGGTGGGGAGAGGGCTGTCCTACGAGCAGTACTTC

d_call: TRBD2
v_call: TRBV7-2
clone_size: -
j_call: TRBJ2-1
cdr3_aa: CASSLGDGRPPLGEQFF
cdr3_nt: TGTGCCAGCAGCTTAGGGGACGGGAGGCCCCCCTTGGGTGAGCAGTTCTTC

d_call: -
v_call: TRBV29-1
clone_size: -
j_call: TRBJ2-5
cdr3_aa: CSADRDQETQYF
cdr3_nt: TGCAGCGCCGACAGAGATCAAGAGACCCAGTACTTC

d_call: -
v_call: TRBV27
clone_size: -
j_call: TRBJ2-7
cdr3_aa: CASSKGGGSHPYEQYF
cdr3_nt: TGTGCCAGCAGCAAAGGGGGCGGGAGTCATCCTTACGAGCAGTACTTC

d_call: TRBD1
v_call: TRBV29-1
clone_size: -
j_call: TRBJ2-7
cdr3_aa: CSVAKTGGGYEQYF
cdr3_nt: TGCAGCGTCGCGAAGACAGGGGGCGGCTACGAGCAGTACTTC

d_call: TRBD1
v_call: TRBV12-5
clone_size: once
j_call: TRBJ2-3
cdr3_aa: CASGPRDRATTDTQYF
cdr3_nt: TGTGCTAGTGGCCCACGAGACAGGGCGACCACAGATACGCAGTATTTT

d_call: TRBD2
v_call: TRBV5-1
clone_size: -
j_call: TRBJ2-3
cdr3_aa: CASSLELAGATDTQYF
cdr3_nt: TGCGCCAGCAGCTTGGAACTAGCGGGAGCGACAGATACGCAGTATTTT

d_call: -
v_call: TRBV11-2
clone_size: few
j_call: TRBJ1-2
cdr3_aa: CASSSQGPYGYTF
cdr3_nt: TGTGCCAGCAGCTCTCAAGGGCCTTATGGCTACACCTTC

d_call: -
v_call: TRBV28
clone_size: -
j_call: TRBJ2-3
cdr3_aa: CASSSPGRTDTQYF
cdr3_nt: TGTGCCAGCAGTTCCCCGGGCAGGACAGATACGCAGTATTTT

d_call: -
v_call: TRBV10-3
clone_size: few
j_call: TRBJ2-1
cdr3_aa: CAISDLTSMEQFF
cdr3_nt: TGTGCCATCAGTGACCTGACTAGTATGGAGCAGTTCTTC

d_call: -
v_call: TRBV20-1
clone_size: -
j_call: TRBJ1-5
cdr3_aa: CSASLARLQPQHF
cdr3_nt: TGCAGTGCGAGCTTGGCCAGGCTCCAGCCCCAGCATTTT

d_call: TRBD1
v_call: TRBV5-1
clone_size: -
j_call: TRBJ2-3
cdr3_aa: CASSSGQGGPDTQYF
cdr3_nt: TGCGCCAGCAGCTCGGGACAGGGGGGGCCAGATACGCAGTATTTT

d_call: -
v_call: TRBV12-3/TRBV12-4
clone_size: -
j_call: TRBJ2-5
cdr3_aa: CASSFGQVQETQYF
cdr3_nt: TGTGCCAGCAGTTTTGGGCAGGTCCAAGAGACCCAGTACTTC

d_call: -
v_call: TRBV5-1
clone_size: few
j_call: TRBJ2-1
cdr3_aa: CASSLRAVVDEQFF
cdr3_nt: TGCGCCAGCAGCTTGCGGGCAGTGGTCGATGAGCAGTTCTTC

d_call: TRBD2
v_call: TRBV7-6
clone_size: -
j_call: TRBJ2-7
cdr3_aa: CASSLALAGETYEQYF
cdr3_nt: TGTGCCAGCAGCTTAGCGCTAGCGGGAGAGACCTACGAGCAGTACTTC

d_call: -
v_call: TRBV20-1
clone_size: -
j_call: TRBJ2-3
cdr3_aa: CSAPPAASITDTQYF
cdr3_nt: TGCAGTGCGCCCCCGGCCGCTAGCATTACAGATACGCAGTATTTT

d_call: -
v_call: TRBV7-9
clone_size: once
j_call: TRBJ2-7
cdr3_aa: CASSSPTGLDEQYF
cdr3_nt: TGTGCCAGCAGCTCTCCAACAGGGTTGGACGAGCAGTACTTC

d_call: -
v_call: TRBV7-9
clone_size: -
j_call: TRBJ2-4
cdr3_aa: CASSPNYTSKNIQYF
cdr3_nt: TGTGCCAGCAGCCCGAACTACACATCCAAAAACATTCAGTACTTC

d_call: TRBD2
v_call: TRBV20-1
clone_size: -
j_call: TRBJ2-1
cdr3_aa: CSARDRGLVSGEQFF
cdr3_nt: TGCAGTGCTAGAGATAGGGGACTAGTCTCCGGTGAGCAGTTCTTC